The source of this TCR beta chain is a study of cytomegalovirus exposure and HLA in healthy donors. Broader study findings: One variant, a missense change in DCLRE1C, was linked in a later analysis to TCR beta V- and J-gene trimming.

For this clone: Its antigen is not known.

PCR primers comprised 60 Vbeta and 13 Jbeta primers. Sequenced by immunoSEQ multiplex PCR; TCRdb stores in-frame clones only, minus some. The sample consists of about 120,000 clones, about 59% of them appearing once. V shed 3 bases and J shed 4 bases, with 10 bases lying between them. Germline assignment: CDR1 WSHSY and CDR2 SAAADI. The CDR3 length is 14 residues. The TCR originated in a woman in her thirties or forties in good health and CMV-seropositive. V usage is TRBV10-2 and J usage is TRBJ1-3; D remains ambiguous. What was sequenced was PBMCs. The CDR3 is CASSERYWGNTIYF. Here the CDR3 DNA reads TGCGCCAGCAGTGAACGCTATTGGGGAAACACCATATATTTT.